This T cell receptor (beta chain) originates from a study of blood T cell repertoires in COVID-19. Overall study context: The United States, Italy and Spain supplied acute and convalescent COVID-19 samples. T cells, B-cell-depleted T cells, or PBMCs supplied cDNA or gDNA.

Authors' data handling: For nucleated cells, counts were estimated from reference gene primer amplification. Repertoires were generated with immunoSEQ multiplex PCR, while TCRdb's copy carries only in-frame clones and drops some. V, J and clone size reflect that table, while D and trimming were determined from the DNA. The table shows about 200,000 clones, with over 70% occurring only once. From germline, CDR1 is LNHDA and CDR2 SQIVND (reference sequence). This CDR3 spans 16 amino acids. J gave up 0 bases and V 4 bases, and 4 bases lay outside the gene matches. The chain uses TRBV19 and TRBJ2-4, with 9 bases fitting TRBD1. The TCR comes from a woman of 80 years or more with acute or convalescent COVID-19. The sequenced material came from peripheral blood. The CDR3 here is CASSTTGGLAKNIQYF. CDR3 DNA: TGTGCCAGTAGTACGACAGGGGGACTAGCCAAAAACATTCAGTACTTC.